This T cell receptor (beta chain) was captured in a study of control samples from healthy donors and cancer patients. This CDR3 has 12 amino acids. V was clipped by 3 bases and J by 8 bases, with 8 bases between them. Germline V gives CDR1 SGHAT, CDR2 FQNNGV. The table came from immunoSEQ multiplex PCR; TCRdb's copy has only in-frame clones and leaves some out. The sample lists 70,000 or so clones; 84% were seen once. The J gene is TRBJ1-3, the V gene TRBV11-2, with D possibly TRBD1 on 5 matching bases. The sequencing input was blood. This clonotype was sampled from a man aged 45-65 years in good health. The chain's CDR3 is CASSFARDTIYF. DNA of the CDR3: TGTGCCAGCAGCTTTGCCAGGGACACCATATATTTT.